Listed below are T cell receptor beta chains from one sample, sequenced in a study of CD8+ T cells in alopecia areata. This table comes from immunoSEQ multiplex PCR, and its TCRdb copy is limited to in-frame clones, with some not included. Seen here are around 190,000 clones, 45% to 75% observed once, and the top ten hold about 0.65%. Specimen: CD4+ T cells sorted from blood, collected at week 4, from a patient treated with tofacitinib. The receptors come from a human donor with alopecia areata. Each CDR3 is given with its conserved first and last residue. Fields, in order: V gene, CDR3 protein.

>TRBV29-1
CSVGAGSGANVLTF
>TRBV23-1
CASSQSSRTRQSYEQYF
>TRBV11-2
CASSLSLLAYEQYF
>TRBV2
CASKQGYEQYF
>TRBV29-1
CSVEAGAGYEQYF
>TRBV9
CASSVDPSGRAGELFF
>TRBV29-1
CSARGGSSYNEQFF
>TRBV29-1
CSVRTASYEQYF
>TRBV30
CAWSPSPFVTDTQYF
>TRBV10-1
CASSPGSGRALGEQFF
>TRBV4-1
CASSQDRRRWQYF
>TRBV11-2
CAISYGTSGIYEQFF
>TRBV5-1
CASRLAGLTDTQYF
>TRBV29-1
CSVEGGNEKLFF
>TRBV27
CASSLTGGFGNTIYF
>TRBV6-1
CASSGGLLNTEAFF
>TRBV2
CASIPWGGGYEQYF
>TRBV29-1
CSATLTSGSEDTQYF
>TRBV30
CACHGQGQYF
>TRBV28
CASSSTGNTEAFF
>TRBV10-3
CAISEVTSGNKNIQYF
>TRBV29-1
CSVGPSGIGQETQYF
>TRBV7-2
CASSSQWGSETQYF
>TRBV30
CAWSGGTGSTYEQYF
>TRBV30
CAWSIGQGGYTF
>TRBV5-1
CASSLGTIVSYEQYF
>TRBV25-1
CASSTPGTSGSGEQYF
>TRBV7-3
CASSLRPGGDTQYF
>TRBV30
CAWSGVAYGYTF
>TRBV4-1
CASSQDVSSGKRSQGTQYF
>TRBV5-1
CASSPRLAASSYNEQFF
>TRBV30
CAWSVLGGRRDEQYF
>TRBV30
CAWASGTYNEQFF
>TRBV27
CASSPDLRMNTEAFF
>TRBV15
CATSRDFGRDTEAFF
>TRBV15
CATSRQTGTTEAFF
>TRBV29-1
CSVELGLMGTEAFF
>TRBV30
CAWSPGGGLDEQFF
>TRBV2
CASSADPNTDTQYF
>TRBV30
CAWSVSRNTEAFF
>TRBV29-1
CSVDDTTDTQYF
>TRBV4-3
CASSQENSQGRTEAFF
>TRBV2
CAVRGGPGAQYF
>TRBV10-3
CATVEAREGETQYF
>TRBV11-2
CASSFGAGRGETQYF
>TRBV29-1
CSVRRADTQYF
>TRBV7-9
CASSLAQPQHF
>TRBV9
CASSAGLATLKTQYF
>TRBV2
CASKLTSGLYEQYF
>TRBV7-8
CASSHGRQNSNQPQHF
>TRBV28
CASSLRGAGPPEWELFF
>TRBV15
CATSREVGGYGYTF
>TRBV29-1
CSVGFSNTEAFF
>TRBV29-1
CSSWERTMGEQFF
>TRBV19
CASSIVGSGNQPQHF
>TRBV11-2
CASSDRVQSLPLDTQYF
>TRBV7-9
CASSSTDRAKETQYF
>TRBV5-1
CASSPGLAGGPGETQYF
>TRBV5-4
CASSSYNEQFF